Sequencing of this T cell receptor beta chain was carried out in a study of cytomegalovirus exposure and HLA in healthy donors. Amplification used 60 Vbeta primers and 13 Jbeta primers. Data came from immunoSEQ multiplex PCR; TCRdb stores just in-frame clones and leaves some out. The data hold approximately 140,000 clones, with 60% to 85% observed a single time. Germline CDR1 LGHNA, CDR2 YSLEER. Trimming cost V 0 bases and J 5 bases; bases outside gene matches: 7. The CDR3 is made up of 16 amino acids. Though nominally healthy at sampling, donors likely had unrecorded immune exposures. The V gene is TRBV4-3, the J gene TRBJ1-5; TRBD1 matches at 7 bases. Sequenced input: PBMCs. The sequence derives from a man aged 35-49 years in good health and CMV-seropositive. The chain's CDR3 is CASSQEAGGMYQPQHF. Here the CDR3 DNA reads TGCGCCAGCAGCCAAGAGGCAGGGGGGATGTATCAGCCCCAGCATTTT.